This T cell receptor (beta chain) comes out of a study of blood T cells in healthy people across ages. This clonotype has a handful of counts. The CDR3 is made up of 14 amino acids. Germline CDR1 and CDR2: MNHEY and SVGAGI. V lost 4 bases and J lost 7, with 17 bases in between. The authors ran a second PCR of about 7 to 12 cycles using a sample-barcoded 5' primer and a J-beta primer mix. TCRdb reprocessed the 5' RACE reads with MiXCR, giving one entry per CDR3 protein. This table has more than 1,000,000 distinct CDR3 sequences, approximately 25% appearing once. These same data were also listed under a study on T cells of mothers and their children. Turning to that study: Per child, around 3 million TCR beta CDR3 reads were obtained, against over 10 million per mother.

Material for sequencing was blood. This chain connects TRBV6-5 to TRBJ2-7; D not certain. The receptor's source is a girl aged 2 to 10 in good health. CDR3 nucleotides: TGTGCCAGCAGTTCGATACTCAGCCCTCGGGAGCAGTACTTC. This translates into CASSSILSPREQYF.